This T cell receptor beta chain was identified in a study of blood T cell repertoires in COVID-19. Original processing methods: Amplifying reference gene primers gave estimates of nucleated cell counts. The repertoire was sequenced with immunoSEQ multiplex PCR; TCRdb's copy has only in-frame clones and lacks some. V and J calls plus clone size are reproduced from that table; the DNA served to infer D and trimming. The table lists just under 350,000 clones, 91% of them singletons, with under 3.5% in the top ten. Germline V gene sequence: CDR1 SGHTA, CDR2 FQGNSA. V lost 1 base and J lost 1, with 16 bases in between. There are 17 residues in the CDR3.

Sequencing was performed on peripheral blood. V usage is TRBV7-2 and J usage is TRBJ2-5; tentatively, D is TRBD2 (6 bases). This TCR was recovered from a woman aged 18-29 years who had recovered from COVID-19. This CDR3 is CASSLVLGGPPQETQYF. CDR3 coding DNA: TGTGCCAGCAGCTTAGTTCTGGGAGGCCCCCCCCAAGAGACCCAGTACTTC. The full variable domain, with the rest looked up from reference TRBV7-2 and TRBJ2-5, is GAGVSQSPSNKVTEKGKDVELRCDPISGHTALYWYRQSLGQGLEFLIYFQGNSAPDKSGLPSDRFSAERTGGSVSTLTIQRTQQEDSAVYLCASSLVLGGPPQETQYFGPGTRLLVL.